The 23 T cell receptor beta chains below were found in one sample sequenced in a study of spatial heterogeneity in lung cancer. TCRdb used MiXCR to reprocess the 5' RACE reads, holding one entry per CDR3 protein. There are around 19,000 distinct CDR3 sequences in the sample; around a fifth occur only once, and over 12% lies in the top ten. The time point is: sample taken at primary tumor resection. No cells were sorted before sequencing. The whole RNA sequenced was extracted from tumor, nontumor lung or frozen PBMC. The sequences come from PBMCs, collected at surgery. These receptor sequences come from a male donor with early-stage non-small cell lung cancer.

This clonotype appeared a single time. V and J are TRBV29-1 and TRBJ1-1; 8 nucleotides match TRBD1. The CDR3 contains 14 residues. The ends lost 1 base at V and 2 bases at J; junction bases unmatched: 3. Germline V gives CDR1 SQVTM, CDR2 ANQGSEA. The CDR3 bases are TGCAGCGTTGAAGTGGCAGGGGGCAACACTGAAGCTTTCTTT. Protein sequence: CSVEVAGGNTEAFF. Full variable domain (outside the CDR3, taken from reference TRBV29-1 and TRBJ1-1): SAVISQKPSRDICQRGTSLTIQCQVDSQVTMMFWYRQQPGQSLTLIATANQGSEATYESGFVIDKFPISRPNLTFSTLTVSNMSPEDSSIYLCSVEVAGGNTEAFFGQGTRLTVV.

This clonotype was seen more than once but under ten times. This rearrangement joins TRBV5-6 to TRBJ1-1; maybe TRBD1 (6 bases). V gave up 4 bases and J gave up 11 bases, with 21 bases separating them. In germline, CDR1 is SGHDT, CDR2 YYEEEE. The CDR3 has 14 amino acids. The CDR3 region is CASSVGRGSRAAFF. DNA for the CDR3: TGTGCCAGCAGCGTTGGAAGGGGGAGTCGGGCGGCTTTCTTT.

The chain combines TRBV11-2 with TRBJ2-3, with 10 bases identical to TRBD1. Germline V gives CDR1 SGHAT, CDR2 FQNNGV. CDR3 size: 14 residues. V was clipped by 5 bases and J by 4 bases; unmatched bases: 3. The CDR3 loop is CASSVGQGSDTQYF. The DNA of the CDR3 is TGTGCCAGCAGCGTGGGACAGGGGTCAGATACGCAGTATTTT.

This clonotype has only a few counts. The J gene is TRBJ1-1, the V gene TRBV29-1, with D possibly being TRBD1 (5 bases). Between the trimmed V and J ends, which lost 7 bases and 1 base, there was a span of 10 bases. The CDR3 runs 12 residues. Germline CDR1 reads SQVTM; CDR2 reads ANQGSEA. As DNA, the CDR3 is TGCAGCGGATTCAGGGAGAACACTGAAGCTTTCTTT. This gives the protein CSGFRENTEAFF.

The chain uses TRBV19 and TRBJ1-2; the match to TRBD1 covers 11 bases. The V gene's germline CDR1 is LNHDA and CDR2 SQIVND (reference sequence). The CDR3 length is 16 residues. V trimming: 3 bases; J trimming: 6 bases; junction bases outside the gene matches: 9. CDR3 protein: CASSIRTGGPTHGYTF. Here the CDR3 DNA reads TGTGCCAGTAGTATCCGGACAGGGGGCCCCACGCATGGCTACACCTTC. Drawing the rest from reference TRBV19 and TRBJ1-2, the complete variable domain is DGGITQSPKYLFRKEGQNVTLSCEQNLNHDAMYWYRQDPGQGLRLIYYSQIVNDFQKGDIAEGYSVSREKKESFPLTVTSAQKNPTAFYLCASSIRTGGPTHGYTFGSGTRLTVV.

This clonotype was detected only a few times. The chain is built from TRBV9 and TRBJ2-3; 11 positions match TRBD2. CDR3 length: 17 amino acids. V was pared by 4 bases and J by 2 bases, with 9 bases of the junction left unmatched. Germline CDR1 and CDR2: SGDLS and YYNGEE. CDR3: CASSPETSGVNTDTQYF. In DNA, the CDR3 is TGTGCCAGCAGCCCCGAGACTAGCGGGGTTAACACAGATACGCAGTATTTT.

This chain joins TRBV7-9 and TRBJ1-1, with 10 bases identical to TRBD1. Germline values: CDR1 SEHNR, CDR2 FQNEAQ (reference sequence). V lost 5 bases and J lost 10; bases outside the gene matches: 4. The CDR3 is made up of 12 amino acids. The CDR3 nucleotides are TGTGCCAGCAGCGTGGACAGGGGGGGAGCTTTCTTT. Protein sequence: CASSVDRGGAFF.

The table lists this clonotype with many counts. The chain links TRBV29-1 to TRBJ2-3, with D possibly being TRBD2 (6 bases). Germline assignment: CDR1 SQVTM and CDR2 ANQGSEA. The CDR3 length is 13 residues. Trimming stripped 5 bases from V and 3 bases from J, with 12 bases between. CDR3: CSVRGFRTDTQYF. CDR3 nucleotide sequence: TGCAGCGTTCGGGGGTTTCGGACAGATACGCAGTATTTT.

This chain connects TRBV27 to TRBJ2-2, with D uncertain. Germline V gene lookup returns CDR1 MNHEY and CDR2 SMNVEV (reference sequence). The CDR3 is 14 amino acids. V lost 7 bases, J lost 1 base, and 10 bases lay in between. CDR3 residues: CASTLLRNTGELFF. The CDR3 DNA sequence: TGTGCCAGCACCCTCCTGCGGAACACCGGGGAGCTGTTTTTT.

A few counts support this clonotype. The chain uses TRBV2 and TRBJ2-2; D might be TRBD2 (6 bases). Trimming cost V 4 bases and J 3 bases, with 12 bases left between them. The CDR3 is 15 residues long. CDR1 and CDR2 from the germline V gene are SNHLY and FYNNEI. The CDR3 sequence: CASSARTGDTGELFF. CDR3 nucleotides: TGTGCCAGCAGTGCGCGGACGGGGGACACCGGGGAGCTGTTTTTT.

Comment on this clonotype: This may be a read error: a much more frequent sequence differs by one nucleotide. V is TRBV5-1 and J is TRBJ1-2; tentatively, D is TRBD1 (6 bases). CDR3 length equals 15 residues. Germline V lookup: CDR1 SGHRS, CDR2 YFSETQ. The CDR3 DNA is TGCGCCTGCAGCTTGGACAGACTACCTAACTATGGCTACACCTTC. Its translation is CACSLDRLPNYGYTF.

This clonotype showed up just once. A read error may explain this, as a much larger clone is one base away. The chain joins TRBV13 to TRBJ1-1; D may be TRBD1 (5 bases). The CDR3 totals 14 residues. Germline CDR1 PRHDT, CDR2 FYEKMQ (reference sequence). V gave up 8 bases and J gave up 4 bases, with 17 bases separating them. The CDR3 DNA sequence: TGTGCCAGCGGCTCCCGACGGGGGGGCACTGAAGCTTTCTTT. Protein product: CASGSRRGGTEAFF.

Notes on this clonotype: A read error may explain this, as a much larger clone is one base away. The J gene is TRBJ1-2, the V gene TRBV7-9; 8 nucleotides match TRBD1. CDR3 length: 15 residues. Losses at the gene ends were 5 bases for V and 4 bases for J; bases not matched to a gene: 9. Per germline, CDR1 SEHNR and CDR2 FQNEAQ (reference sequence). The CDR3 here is CASSRQGQEIYGYTF. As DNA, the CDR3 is TGTGCCAGCAGCAGACAGGGGCAGGAGATCTATGGCTACACCTTC.

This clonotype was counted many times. As DNA, the CDR3 is TGCAGCGTTCGGGACATAGCGGGGCGAGGGACCGGGGAGCTGTTTTTT. It encodes CSVRDIAGRGTGELFF. The V call is TRBV29-1, the J call TRBJ2-2, with 8 bases identical to TRBD2. CDR1 and CDR2 from the germline V gene are SQVTM and ANQGSEA. The CDR3 spans 16 residues. J was trimmed by 5 bases and V by 5 bases; bases with no gene match: 13.

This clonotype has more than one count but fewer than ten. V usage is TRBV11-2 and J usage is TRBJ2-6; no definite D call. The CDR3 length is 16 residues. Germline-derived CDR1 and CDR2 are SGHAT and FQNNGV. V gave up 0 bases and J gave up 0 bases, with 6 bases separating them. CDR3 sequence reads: CASSLETNSGANVLTF. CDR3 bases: TGTGCCAGCAGCTTAGAGACGAACTCTGGGGCCAACGTCCTGACTTTC.

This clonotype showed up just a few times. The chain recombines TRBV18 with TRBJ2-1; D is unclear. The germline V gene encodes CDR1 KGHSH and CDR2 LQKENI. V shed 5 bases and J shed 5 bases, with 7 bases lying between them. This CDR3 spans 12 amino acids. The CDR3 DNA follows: TGTGCCAGCTCAGAGCCGAACAATGAGCAGTTCTTC. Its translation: CASSEPNNEQFF.

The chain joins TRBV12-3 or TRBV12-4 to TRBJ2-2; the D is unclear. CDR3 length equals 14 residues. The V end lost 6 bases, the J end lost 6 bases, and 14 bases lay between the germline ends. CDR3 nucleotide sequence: TGTGCCAGCAGCCTCGGATTGGGCCCCGGGGAGCTGTTTTTT. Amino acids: CASSLGLGPGELFF.

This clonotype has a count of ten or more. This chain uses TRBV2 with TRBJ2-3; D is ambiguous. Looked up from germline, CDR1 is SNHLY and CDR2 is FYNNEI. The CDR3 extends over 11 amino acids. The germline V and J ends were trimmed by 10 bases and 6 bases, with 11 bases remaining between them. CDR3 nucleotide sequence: TGTGCCATCCCAATGGGGGATACGCAGTATTTT. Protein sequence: CAIPMGDTQYF.

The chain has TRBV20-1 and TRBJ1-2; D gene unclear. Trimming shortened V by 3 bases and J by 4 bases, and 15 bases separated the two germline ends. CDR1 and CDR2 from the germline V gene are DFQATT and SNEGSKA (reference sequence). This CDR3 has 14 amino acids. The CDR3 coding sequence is TGCAGTGCTAGGGGCTCGGATGGCCTCTATGGCTACACCTTC. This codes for CSARGSDGLYGYTF.

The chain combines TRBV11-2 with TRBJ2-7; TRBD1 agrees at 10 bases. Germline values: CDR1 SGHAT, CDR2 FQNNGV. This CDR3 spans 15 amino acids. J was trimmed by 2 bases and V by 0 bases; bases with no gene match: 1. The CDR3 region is CASSLDGTGAYEQYF. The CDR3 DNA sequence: TGTGCCAGCAGCTTAGATGGGACAGGGGCCTACGAGCAGTACTTC.

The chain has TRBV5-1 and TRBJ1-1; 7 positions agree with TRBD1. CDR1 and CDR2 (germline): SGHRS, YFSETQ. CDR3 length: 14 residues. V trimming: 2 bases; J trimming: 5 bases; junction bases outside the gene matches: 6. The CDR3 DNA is TGCGCCAGCAGCTTTAACCGGGACAGAACTGAAGCTTTCTTT. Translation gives CASSFNRDRTEAFF.

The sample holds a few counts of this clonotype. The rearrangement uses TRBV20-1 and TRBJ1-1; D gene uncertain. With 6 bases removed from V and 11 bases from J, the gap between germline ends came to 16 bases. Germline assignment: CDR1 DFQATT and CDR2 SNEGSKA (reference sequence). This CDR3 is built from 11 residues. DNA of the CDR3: TGCAGTGCCCCGATTTGGCGTGCGGCTTTCTTT. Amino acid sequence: CSAPIWRAAFF.

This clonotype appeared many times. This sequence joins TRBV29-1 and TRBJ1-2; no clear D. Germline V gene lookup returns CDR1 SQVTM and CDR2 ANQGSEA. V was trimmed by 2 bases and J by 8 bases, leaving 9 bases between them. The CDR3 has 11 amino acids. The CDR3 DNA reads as TGCAGCGTTGAAAGCCCCTTCGGCTACACCTTC. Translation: CSVESPFGYTF.